This T cell receptor (beta chain) is from a study of blood T cell repertoires in COVID-19 (TCRdb year 2020). Some background on the complete study: Collaborator samples came from the United States, Italy and Spain and covered acute and convalescent phases of COVID-19. The material from the prospective study consisted of cDNA or gDNA derived from T cells, B-cell-depleted T cells, or PBMCs. Subjects who had been exposed to COVID-19, were actively infected with it, or had recovered from it provided the deeply sampled blood TCRbeta repertoires that made up the dataset. The repertoires were made available in a free public database intended to serve as a resource for research on the immune response to SARS-CoV-2. The samples were drawn from two sources: the first 160 participants of the ongoing ImmuneRACE study, and over 1,000 subjects contributed by 6 global collaborators. A de-identified subject ID, COVID-19 status, age in years and sex were almost always included in the sample metadata. Where available, HLA class I and class II types were obtained from metadata supplied by the sample provider rather than from assay-based typing. What the work shows at the level of the full study, not this receptor alone: Clinical and demographic metadata were provided uncurated, with the amount varying by source and participant.

As for this clone: Its antigen target is currently unknown. Per-base qualities were not stored, and no clone one base away is much larger.

TCRbeta CDR3 regions were amplified from genomic DNA by means of the immunoSEQ Assay, a bias-controlled multiplex PCR. From the authors' description of their analysis: Nucleated cell counts per sample were estimated from amplification of reference gene primers within the assay. To quantify the absolute abundance of each unique TCRbeta CDR3 rearrangement, sequence reads were collapsed and filtered. Productive Simpson clonality was computed per sample as the square root of Simpson's diversity index over productive rearrangements. TCRdb obtained this table from immuneACCESS and retained in-frame rearrangements with V and J assigned. These tables miss some clones; where compared with another copy, unresolved V genes account for less than half of the shortfall, and the remainder is unexplained. V, J and clone size were drawn from that table, and D and trimming were deduced from the DNA. The sample table contains some 96,000 clones; only one count was recorded for around four fifths of them. The ten most abundant clones make up roughly a third of the sample.

The collaborating institutions used their own protocols to collect whole blood in K2EDTA tubes. For TCRbeta analysis, collaborator samples were shipped as frozen whole blood, as isolated PBMCs, or as DNA extracted from either sample type. The sequenced sample consisted of peripheral blood. The sequence came from a man aged 70-80 years with active or convalescent COVID-19.

The DNA sequence is given as TGTGCCACCAGTGATCCGGGACAGGGTAAAGCAGATACGCAGTATTTT. It translates to CATSDPGQGKADTQYF. The V and J genes are TRBV24-1 and TRBJ2-3; 9 central nucleotides agree with TRBD1. From V the trimming removes 3 bases and from J it removes 4 bases, while the gene matches leave 7 bases of the junction unaccounted for. The germline V gene provides CDR1 KGHDR and CDR2 SFDVKD. CDR3 length: 16 amino acids, cysteine to phenylalanine. Only the CDR3 DNA is retained, 48 bases long and in frame from the first base.